This passage covers 8 T cell receptor beta chains from one sample sequenced in a study of OX40 agonist ivuxolimab in advanced cancers. TCRdb's copy holds only in-frame clones and misses some; the assay was immunoSEQ multiplex PCR. This table has tens of thousands of clones, about 87% appearing once. The sequencing used CD4+ or CD8+ T cells sorted from blood, collected in a trial of the OX40 agonist ivuxolimab. The receptor set was obtained from an adult with an advanced solid tumor such as melanoma, head and neck, liver or kidney cancer.

This sequence joins TRBV4-2 and TRBJ2-5; the D gene is possibly TRBD1 (5 bases). The J call is doubtful: the DNA matches TRBJ2-7 better. Germline V gives CDR1 LGHNA, CDR2 YNFKEQ. This CDR3 comprises 15 residues. The CDR3 here is CASSELSAGKYEQYF. CDR3 nucleotides: TGTGCCAGCAGCGAATTGTCGGCAGGGAAGTACGAGCAGTACTTC.

The chain uses TRBV29-1 and TRBJ1-2; D not certain. The CDR3 has 13 residues. The ends were cut back, 0 bases at V and 3 bases at J, with 8 bases in the middle. Germline V lookup: CDR1 SQVTM, CDR2 ANQGSEA. The CDR3 nucleotides are TGCAGCGTTGAAGACGGCTATTACTATGGCTACACCTTC. The encoded protein is CSVEDGYYYGYTF.

J is TRBJ1-1 and V is TRBV9; D gene ambiguous. The germline gives CDR1 SGDLS, CDR2 YYNGEE. Trimming cost V 0 bases and J 5 bases, with 11 bases left between them. The CDR3 loop spans 14 amino acids. The CDR3 region has the DNA TGTGCCAGCAGCGTAGGGGCCAGTGGGACTGAAGCTTTCTTT. Translation: CASSVGASGTEAFF.

This CDR3 reads CATDRQVNQPQHF. The CDR3, as DNA: TGTGCCACCGACAGACAGGTCAATCAGCCCCAGCATTTT. The chain recombines TRBV6-1 with TRBJ1-5; perhaps TRBD1 as D (6 bases). This CDR3 is 13 amino acids long. The V end was cut by 10 bases, the J end by 3 bases, with 13 bases between. Germline V gene sequence: CDR1 MNHNS, CDR2 SASEGT.

J is TRBJ1-6 and V is TRBV6-5; D call uncertain. The germline V and J ends were trimmed by 7 bases and 6 bases, with 13 bases remaining between them. The CDR3 runs to 14 residues. Germline V gives CDR1 MNHEY, CDR2 SVGAGI. CDR3 sequence reads: CASTESGSNSPLHF. As DNA, the CDR3 is TGTGCCAGCACCGAATCGGGATCTAATTCACCCCTCCACTTT.

This chain links TRBV20-1 with TRBJ2-1; D unresolved. The CDR3 runs to 11 residues. Trimming took 3 bases from V and 8 from J, leaving 8 bases between them. Germline V gene sequence: CDR1 DFQATT, CDR2 SNEGSKA (reference sequence). The DNA of the CDR3 is TGCAGTGCTAGGCTGGTCCATGAGCAGTTCTTC. This sequence encodes CSARLVHEQFF.

The V and J genes are TRBV11-2 and TRBJ2-7; D is uncertain. Per the germline V gene, CDR1 is SGHAT and CDR2 is FQNNGV. V lost 1 base and J lost 6, with 4 bases in between. The CDR3 is 11 residues long. The CDR3 bases are TGTGCCAGCAGCTTAGTGGCCGAGCAGTACTTC. It yields the protein CASSLVAEQYF.

The chain links TRBV5-1 to TRBJ1-1; 8 bases fit TRBD1. The CDR3 spans 14 residues. V was pared by 3 bases and J by 4 bases, with 5 bases of the junction left unmatched. Looked up from germline, CDR1 is SGHRS and CDR2 is YFSETQ. This chain's CDR3 is CASSYRGMVTEAFF. The CDR3 DNA reads as TGCGCCAGCAGCTACAGGGGGATGGTCACTGAAGCTTTCTTT.